This entry features one T cell receptor (beta chain) sequence. Its antigen remains unidentified. This entry is derived from a study of vaccination effects on CD4 cells after COVID-19. Germline lookup yields CDR1 SEHNR and CDR2 FQNEAQ (reference sequence). CDR3 length: 14 amino acids. V was clipped by 1 base and J by 6 bases, with 10 bases between them. Clones were sequenced by immunoSEQ multiplex PCR, and TCRdb holds only the in-frame ones, with some missing. The sample consists of under 65,000 clones, 80% to 85% of them appearing once. Expansion with viral peptide pools was applied to antigen-specific CD4+ T cells by the ViraFEST assay prior to sequencing. Subsequent to about 10 days of culture, CD4+ T cells were isolated.

Specimen: CD4+ T cells from PBMCs cultured with HCoV-229E spike peptides, collected before COVID-19 vaccination. This chain connects TRBV7-9 to TRBJ1-5; D call uncertain. The clonotype was recovered from a human donor who received a COVID-19 vaccine. CDR3 residues: CASSLERETQPQHF. In nucleotides, the CDR3 is TGTGCCAGCAGCTTAGAGCGGGAAACTCAGCCCCAGCATTTT.